This T cell receptor beta chain was sequenced in a study of Graves' ophthalmopathy and Graves' hyperthyroidism. Whole-study findings and limits: Sensitivity reached roughly 71% and specificity around 72% when the model predicted ophthalmopathy progression.

Many counts were recorded for this clonotype. The antigen is unknown. CDR3 regions of TCR beta were amplified from RNA transcripts. The first round was an RT-PCR with HTBI primers, and the second round was a multiplex PCR. TCRdb re-analysed the multiplex PCR reads in MiXCR, keeping a single row per CDR3 protein. The table shows over a million distinct CDR3 sequences, with around a third occurring only once. Patients with other autoimmune diseases, uncontrolled infections, pregnancy or lactation were excluded. J was trimmed by 6 bases and V by 0 bases; bases with no gene match: 10. Germline loops: CDR1 LNHNV, CDR2 YYDKDF (reference sequence). The CDR3 contains 16 residues.

Sequencing used peripheral blood or thyroid tissue (not recorded which). This TCR was recovered from an adult man with Graves' hyperthyroidism. This rearrangement joins TRBV15 to TRBJ2-7; 8 bases fit TRBD2. The DNA of the CDR3 is TGTGCCACCAGCAGAGATCGGGTTAGCGGGATCGTCGAGCAGTACTTC. Translated, it gives CATSRDRVSGIVEQYF.